This T cell receptor (beta chain) was found in a study of blood T cell repertoires in COVID-19. This CDR3 spans 16 amino acids. The V gene's germline CDR1 is SGHDN and CDR2 FVKESK. Trimming stripped 1 base from V and 6 bases from J, with 18 bases between. In the study's own analysis: Using reference gene primer amplification, nucleated cell counts were estimated. Clones were sequenced by immunoSEQ multiplex PCR, and TCRdb holds only the in-frame ones, with some missing. That table gives V, J and clone size, and the DNA gave D and trimming. The sample has 97,000 or so clones, about 86% seen once. This chain joins TRBV14 and TRBJ1-1, with D perhaps TRBD1 (5 bases). The source material was peripheral blood. This receptor was identified in a man in his sixties with acute or convalescent COVID-19. The CDR3 is CASSQVAGRLGAEAFF. The CDR3 DNA sequence: TGTGCCAGCAGCCAAGTTGCGGGACGTCTCGGGGCTGAAGCTTTCTTT.